The clone carrying this T cell receptor beta chain was counted at least ten times. The library tagged each cDNA molecule with unique molecular identifiers. TCRdb passed the RACE reads through MiXCR, listing each CDR3 protein once. The sample yields fewer than 65,000 distinct CDR3 sequences, roughly 8.8% seen once. Described time point: pre-sensitization, week 0. Treatment here: therapeutic diphenylcyclopropenone sensitization with weekly scalp DPC. This sample was included in a study of human T cells and chemical hapten exposure. The ends were cut back, 2 bases at V and 4 bases at J, with 8 bases in the middle. Germline V gene data show CDR1 as SGHTA and CDR2 as FQGTGA. The CDR3 is 13 residues long.

The chain employs TRBV7-3 and TRBJ1-1; D call uncertain. The TCR sequence derives from a woman in her 40s with alopecia areata. Some clones in this sample may be carry-over from other donors' samples. This sample comprised whole blood, obtained in connection with sensitization to the hapten diphenylcyclopropenone (DPC). CDR3 coding DNA: TGTGCCAGCAGCTTAGGTGGCTTCACTGAAGCTTTCTTT. It codes for CASSLGGFTEAFF.